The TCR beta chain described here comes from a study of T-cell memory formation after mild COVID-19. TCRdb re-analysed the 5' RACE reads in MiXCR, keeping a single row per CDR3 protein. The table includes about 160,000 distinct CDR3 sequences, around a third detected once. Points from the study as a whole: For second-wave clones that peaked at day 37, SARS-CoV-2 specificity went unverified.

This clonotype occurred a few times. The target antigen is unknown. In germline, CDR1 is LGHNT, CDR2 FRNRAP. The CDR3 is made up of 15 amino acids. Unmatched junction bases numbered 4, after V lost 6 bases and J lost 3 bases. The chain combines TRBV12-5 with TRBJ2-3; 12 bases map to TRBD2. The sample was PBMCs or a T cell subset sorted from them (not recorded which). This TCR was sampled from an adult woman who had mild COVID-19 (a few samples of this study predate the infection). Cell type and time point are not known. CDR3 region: CASGRTSGVTDTQYF. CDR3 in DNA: TGTGCTAGTGGACGGACTAGCGGGGTTACAGATACGCAGTATTTT.